The 30 T cell receptor beta chains given below trace back to one sample, sequenced in a study of sequential checkpoint blockade in melanoma. The treatment was: randomized to nivolumab then ipilimumab (arm A) or the reverse (arm B). Sequencing used immunoSEQ multiplex PCR; TCRdb keeps in-frame clones, though not all of them. The sample yields about 21,000 clones, more than 70% seen once. The starting material was CD8+ T cells sorted from blood (inferred from file names), obtained from a patient given nivolumab and ipilimumab in sequence. All receptors derive from a human donor with melanoma.

The gene calls are TRBV28 and TRBJ2-7; D is perhaps TRBD2 (5 bases). Germline CDR1 reads MDHEN; CDR2 reads SYDVKM. The length of the CDR3 is 16 residues. With 3 bases removed from V and 6 bases from J, the gap between germline ends came to 21 bases. The CDR3 sequence is CASSFPDRGLLSEQYF. CDR3 coding DNA: TGTGCCAGCAGTTTCCCGGACCGAGGACTCCTAAGCGAGCAGTACTTC.

The rearrangement joins TRBV7-9 to TRBJ2-1; no reliable D call. Germline V CDR1 and CDR2: SEHNR, FQNEAQ (reference sequence). With 0 bases removed from V and 10 bases from J, the gap between germline ends came to 7 bases. CDR3 length: 12 amino acids. CDR3 loop: CASSLALEEQFF. The CDR3 region has the DNA TGTGCCAGCAGCTTAGCGTTAGAGGAGCAGTTCTTC.

The gene calls are TRBV6-1 and TRBJ1-5; D is uncertain. This CDR3 comprises 14 residues. Germline-derived CDR1 and CDR2 are MNHNS and SASEGT. V lost 4 bases to trimming and J lost 1 base, with 8 bases between them. Here the CDR3 DNA reads TGTGCCAGCAGTGGGAGGCAGAGCAATCAGCCCCAGCATTTT. It yields the protein CASSGRQSNQPQHF.

This clone was detected only a few times. The chain recombines TRBV5-1 with TRBJ2-7, with D unclear. The CDR3 consists of 11 residues. V shed 4 bases and J shed 3 bases, with 5 bases lying between them. CDR1 and CDR2 (germline): SGHRS, YFSETQ. In DNA, the CDR3 is TGCGCCAGCAGCGACTTCTACGAGCAGTACTTC. Translation: CASSDFYEQYF.

The sample holds a few counts of this clone. The chain recombines TRBV7-9 with TRBJ1-1; D might be TRBD1 (5 bases). The ends were cut back, 5 bases at V and 3 bases at J, with 10 bases in the middle. This CDR3 contains 13 residues. Germline V gives CDR1 SEHNR, CDR2 FQNEAQ (reference sequence). As DNA, the CDR3 is TGTGCCAGCAGCGTACAGGAGTACACTGAAGCTTTCTTT. Its translation: CASSVQEYTEAFF.

The rearrangement links TRBV2 to TRBJ2-1; D unclear. The CDR3 runs to 14 residues. Germline V lookup: CDR1 SNHLY, CDR2 FYNNEI. V dropped 6 bases and J dropped 0 bases, with 9 bases sitting between them. The CDR3 DNA sequence: TGTGCCAGCAGACCCACCAGCTCCTACAATGAGCAGTTCTTC. Its translation: CASRPTSSYNEQFF.

The rearrangement uses TRBV6-6 and TRBJ1-1, with 9 bases aligning to TRBD1. Trimming removed 5 bases from V and 3 bases from J; junction bases left unmatched: 4. There are 14 residues in the CDR3. The germline V gene encodes CDR1 MNHNY and CDR2 SVGAGI (reference sequence). CDR3 region: CASSLDRGDTEAFF. The CDR3 DNA reads as TGTGCCAGCAGTCTGGACAGGGGAGACACTGAAGCTTTCTTT.

CDR3 protein: CASRPRPGRGGTRSYEQYF. CDR3 nucleotides: TGTGCCAGCAGACCTCGACCGGGAAGGGGGGGAACGCGGTCCTACGAGCAGTACTTC. The V gene is TRBV28, the J gene TRBJ2-5; TRBD2 might be the D (7 bases). The last part of the DNA fits TRBJ2-7 better; the J call may be wrong. CDR3 length: 19 amino acids. Germline V gene data show CDR1 as MDHEN and CDR2 as SYDVKM.

The CDR3 bases are TGTGCCAGCAGCTCCGGGACAGGGTACAATCAGCCCCAGCATTTT. This translates into CASSSGTGYNQPQHF. V is TRBV28 and J is TRBJ1-5; 9 bases align to TRBD1. The V gene's germline CDR1 is MDHEN and CDR2 SYDVKM. The CDR3 is 15 residues long. J gave up 3 bases and V 6 bases, and 6 bases lay outside the gene matches.

This clone has just a few counts. J is TRBJ1-1 and V is TRBV7-9; D gene uncertain. The CDR3 consists of 12 residues. The germline gives CDR1 SEHNR, CDR2 FQNEAQ (reference sequence). V was cut by 5 bases and J by 1 base, with 5 bases left in between. CDR3 protein: CASSRQNTEAFF. The CDR3 DNA sequence: TGTGCCAGCAGCCGACAGAACACTGAAGCTTTCTTT.

The chain is built from TRBV19 and TRBJ1-1; the D is unclear. There are 16 residues in the CDR3. The germline CDR1 and CDR2 sequences are LNHDA and SQIVND (reference sequence). V dropped 3 bases and J dropped 3 bases, with 17 bases sitting between them. CDR3 nucleotides: TGTGCCAGTAGTATCGACGGTGAAACGAGGGACACTGAAGCTTTCTTT. Translating gives CASSIDGETRDTEAFF.

The chain is built from TRBV5-1 and TRBJ1-5; 8 positions match TRBD1. The CDR3 consists of 15 residues. CDR1 and CDR2 from the germline V gene are SGHRS and YFSETQ. V was pared by 1 base and J by 6 bases, with 6 bases of the junction left unmatched. The DNA of the CDR3 is TGCGCCAGCAGCTTGACAGGGGGTCGCGGTCAGCCCCAGCATTTT. Its protein product is CASSLTGGRGQPQHF. Full variable domain (remainder filled in from reference TRBV5-1 and TRBJ1-5): KAGVTQTPRYLIKTRGQQVTLSCSPISGHRSVSWYQQTPGQGLQFLFEYFSETQRNKGNFPGRFSGRQFSNSRSEMNVSTLELGDSALYLCASSLTGGRGQPQHFGDGTRLSIL.

The rearrangement joins TRBV13 to TRBJ1-1; D is undetermined. The CDR3 has 14 residues. The V gene lost 3 bases and the J gene lost 1 base, with 9 bases spanning the gap. Germline values: CDR1 PRHDT, CDR2 FYEKMQ (reference sequence). DNA of the CDR3: TGTGCCAGCAGCTTGGCCAGGCCGAACACTGAAGCTTTCTTT. Translation: CASSLARPNTEAFF.

The V and J genes are TRBV29-1 and TRBJ1-1; D not certain. Germline loops: CDR1 SQVTM, CDR2 ANQGSEA. Trimming shortened V by 5 bases and J by 11 bases, and 21 bases separated the two germline ends. CDR3 length: 13 residues. In DNA, the CDR3 is TGCAGCGTTTACCCAGAGGGCAGAACCGATGCTTTCTTT. It codes for CSVYPEGRTDAFF.

V gene TRBV10-2 combines with J gene TRBJ1-5; 10 bases agree with TRBD1. The CDR3 is made up of 14 amino acids. Germline CDR1 WSHSY, CDR2 SAAADI. The ends lost 6 bases at V and 4 bases at J; junction bases unmatched: 3. The CDR3 bases are TGCGCCAGCAGGACAGGGGGCGGTAATCAGCCCCAGCATTTT. Translating it yields CASRTGGGNQPQHF.

CDR3 sequence (DNA): TGTGCCAGCAGCCACAGAACAGTTATGAACACTGAAGCTTTCTTT. Its protein product is CASSHRTVMNTEAFF. The chain uses TRBV6-6 and TRBJ1-1; unclear D gene. CDR1 is MNHNY, CDR2 SVGAGI, per germline (reference sequence). This CDR3 is built from 15 residues. V was shortened by 6 bases and J by 0 bases, with 14 bases between the two germline ends.

The V gene is TRBV11-2, the J gene TRBJ1-1; no reliable D call. Germline lookup yields CDR1 SGHAT and CDR2 FQNNGV. The CDR3 consists of 15 residues. The V end was cut by 3 bases, the J end by 0 bases, with 11 bases between. CDR3 loop: CASSFKRGLNTEAFF. For the CDR3, the DNA is TGTGCCAGCAGCTTTAAACGCGGCTTGAACACTGAAGCTTTCTTT.

CDR3 in DNA: TGTGCCAGCAGTTCCGCCAGGGTTCGTGGCTACACCTTC. Translated: CASSSARVRGYTF. The chain couples TRBV27 to TRBJ1-2; TRBD1 is a possible D gene (5 bases). Deletions cut 4 bases from V and 7 bases from J, with 13 bases between. From germline, CDR1 is MNHEY and CDR2 SMNVEV (reference sequence). CDR3 length: 13 residues.

V gene TRBV5-6 combines with J gene TRBJ1-3; tentatively, D is TRBD1 (5 bases). Trimming removed 0 bases from V and 2 bases from J, with 6 bases in between. Germline values: CDR1 SGHDT, CDR2 YYEEEE. This CDR3 spans 14 amino acids. The CDR3 DNA follows: TGTGCCAGCAGCTTGGCAGGGACTGGAAACACCATATATTTT. It codes for CASSLAGTGNTIYF.

The rearrangement joins TRBV7-9 to TRBJ2-7; 13 bases fit TRBD2. The CDR3 runs to 16 residues. Germline V gene data show CDR1 as SEHNR and CDR2 as FQNEAQ (reference sequence). V lost 5 bases to trimming and J lost 5 bases; unmatched junction nucleotides: 9. The CDR3 sequence: CASSVPGLAGDNEQYF. In DNA, the CDR3 is TGTGCCAGCAGCGTACCCGGACTAGCGGGAGATAACGAGCAGTACTTC.

The chain combines TRBV5-8 with TRBJ2-7; no firm D call. CDR1 is SGHTS and CDR2 is YDEGEE in the germline V gene. This CDR3 is 14 amino acids long. Trimming removed 0 bases at V and 3 bases at J, with 10 bases between. The CDR3 region has the DNA TGTGCCAGCAGCTTGGAGGCAGGCCACTACGAGCAGTACTTC. It is translated as CASSLEAGHYEQYF.

This clone was picked up one time. The chain has TRBV29-1 and TRBJ1-1; possible D gene TRBD1, 5 bases. The CDR3 sequence is 13 residues long. V lost 4 bases and J lost 5, with 14 bases in between. Germline assignment: CDR1 SQVTM and CDR2 ANQGSEA. The CDR3: CSVGGREGTEAFF. CDR3 bases: TGCAGCGTTGGTGGCAGGGAGGGGACTGAAGCTTTCTTT.

The rearrangement uses TRBV6-1 and TRBJ1-1; TRBD1 matches 7 bases. The length of the CDR3 is 13 residues. V was clipped by 6 bases and J by 7 bases; unmatched bases: 8. The germline V gene has CDR1 MNHNS and CDR2 SASEGT. The CDR3 spells CASSESGQDEAFF. In nucleotides, the CDR3 is TGTGCCAGCAGCGAATCCGGACAGGATGAAGCTTTCTTT.

The rearrangement joins TRBV19 to TRBJ2-7; tentative D call: TRBD2 (5 bases). The V end was cut by 2 bases, the J end by 1 base, with 12 bases between. This CDR3 is 15 amino acids long. The germline gives CDR1 LNHDA, CDR2 SQIVND (reference sequence). This CDR3 reads CASSIYLAKSYEQYF. DNA of the CDR3: TGTGCCAGTAGTATATACCTAGCAAAGTCCTACGAGCAGTACTTC.

The rearrangement uses TRBV2 and TRBJ1-2; TRBD1 matches 7 bases. Germline V gives CDR1 SNHLY, CDR2 FYNNEI. This CDR3 contains 13 residues. J was trimmed by 6 bases and V by 2 bases; bases with no gene match: 3. CDR3 residues: CASSEPDRDGYTF. In DNA, the CDR3 is TGTGCCAGCAGTGAACCCGACAGGGATGGCTACACCTTC.

The chain has TRBV6-1 and TRBJ1-5, with a possible D match to TRBD1 (5 bases). The CDR3 extends over 17 amino acids. Germline lookup yields CDR1 MNHNS and CDR2 SASEGT. V lost 4 bases, J lost 2 bases, and 18 bases lay in between. The CDR3 DNA follows: TGTGCCAGCAGTGCACCGGCTATGGGGCAGCGCAATCAGCCCCAGCATTTT. This sequence encodes CASSAPAMGQRNQPQHF.

This clone has only a few counts. The chain employs TRBV19 and TRBJ2-7, with 10 bases identical to TRBD1. Germline CDR1 LNHDA, CDR2 SQIVND (reference sequence). The CDR3 covers 13 residues. V gave up 5 bases and J gave up 7 bases; unmatched junction bases: 5. CDR3 coding DNA: TGTGCCAGTAGTCCCGGGACAGGGGATGAGCAGTACTTC. Translated, it gives CASSPGTGDEQYF.

The J gene is TRBJ2-7, the V gene TRBV27; 8 bases agree with TRBD1. CDR3 length: 12 amino acids. CDR1 is MNHEY, CDR2 SMNVEV, per germline (reference sequence). J lost 6 bases, V lost 4 bases, and 2 bases had no gene match. CDR3 DNA: TGTGCCAGCAGTTGGACAGGGTCCGAGCAGTACTTC. It yields the protein CASSWTGSEQYF.

The V and J genes are TRBV19 and TRBJ1-1; D might be TRBD1 (6 bases). The CDR3 sequence is 15 residues long. Germline V gene lookup returns CDR1 LNHDA and CDR2 SQIVND (reference sequence). V gave up 4 bases and J gave up 2 bases, with 14 bases separating them. CDR3 loop: CASSNWEGTNTEAFF. The DNA of the CDR3 is TGTGCCAGTAGTAATTGGGAAGGGACAAACACTGAAGCTTTCTTT.

The chain is built from TRBV5-4 and TRBJ2-7; 9 bases agree with TRBD2. Germline CDR1 is SGHNT and CDR2 is YYREEE (reference sequence). The ends lost 4 bases at V and 2 bases at J; junction bases unmatched: 7. This CDR3 comprises 15 residues. The CDR3 DNA reads TGTGCCAGCAGCGTGGATGCTAGCGGGACCTACGAGCAGTACTTC. This sequence encodes CASSVDASGTYEQYF.